These 11 T cell receptor beta chains were all obtained from the same sample, sequenced in a study of human T cells and chemical hapten exposure. Time point: patch test 2, 6 weeks after DPC sensitization. Treatment of the sample: therapeutic diphenylcyclopropenone sensitization with weekly scalp DPC. TCRdb itself ran the RACE reads through MiXCR, one entry per CDR3 protein. The sample includes fewer than 100,000 distinct CDR3 sequences, 11% of them seen just once. The sequencing here drew on whole blood, taken in connection with sensitization to the hapten diphenylcyclopropenone (DPC). Source of these receptors: a man aged 18 to 35 with alopecia areata. Some clones in this sample may be carry-over from other donors' samples.

This clonotype was detected many times. The chain is built from TRBV6-5 and TRBJ2-5, with TRBD1 matching over 8 bases. Trimming cost V 5 bases and J 2 bases; bases outside gene matches: 4. Per the germline V gene, CDR1 is MNHEY and CDR2 is SVGAGI. The CDR3 contains 14 residues. Here the CDR3 DNA reads TGTGCCAGCAGTCTCCGGACAGGGCAAGAGACCCAGTACTTC. Protein: CASSLRTGQETQYF.

Many counts were recorded for this clonotype. The chain has TRBV15 and TRBJ2-1; D unresolved. Per the germline V gene, CDR1 is LNHNV and CDR2 is YYDKDF (reference sequence). This CDR3 has 15 residues. V lost 1 base to trimming and J lost 2 bases, with 9 bases between them. The chain's CDR3 is CATSRADRAYNEQFF. The DNA for the CDR3 is TGTGCCACCAGCAGAGCCGATAGGGCCTACAATGAGCAGTTCTTC.

This chain connects TRBV6-2 or TRBV6-3 to TRBJ1-5; D not certain. The V and J ends lost 2 bases and 0 bases respectively, with 11 bases between them. The CDR3 has 16 amino acids. Per germline, CDR1 MNHEY and CDR2 SVGEGT. The CDR3 loop reads CASSYARVNSNQPQHF. Here the CDR3 DNA reads TGTGCCAGCAGTTACGCTCGGGTCAATAGCAATCAGCCCCAGCATTTT.

This clonotype was counted only a few times. The chain has TRBV28 and TRBJ2-7; 9 bases fit TRBD1. CDR3 length: 15 amino acids. V was pared by 5 bases and J by 2 bases, with 7 bases of the junction left unmatched. Germline V gives CDR1 MDHEN, CDR2 SYDVKM. CDR3 DNA: TGTGCCAGCAGTACGACAGGGGGTCCCCCCTACGAGCAGTACTTC. Translation gives CASSTTGGPPYEQYF.

This clonotype was seen many times. The chain is built from TRBV7-9 and TRBJ2-1; the match to TRBD2 covers 7 bases. The germline V gene encodes CDR1 SEHNR and CDR2 FQNEAQ (reference sequence). J gave up 1 base and V 0 bases, and 6 bases lay outside the gene matches. The CDR3 totals 17 residues. The CDR3 DNA follows: TGTGCCAGCAGCTTAGCGGTTGCGGGGGAGTCCTACAATGAGCAGTTCTTC. It specifies CASSLAVAGESYNEQFF. Full variable domain (rest looked up from reference TRBV7-9 and TRBJ2-1): DTGVSQNPRHKITKRGQNVTFRCDPISEHNRLYWYRQTLGQGPEFLTYFQNEAQLEKSRLLSDRFSAERPKGSFSTLEIQRTEQGDSAMYLCASSLAVAGESYNEQFFGPGTRLTVL.

As to this clonotype: Mismatch with germline at one junction end may stem from a read error. V gene TRBV9 combines with J gene TRBJ2-5; D ambiguous. The CDR3 has 14 amino acids. Per germline, CDR1 SGDLS and CDR2 YYNGEE. The CDR3 sequence is CASSVSRHQETQYF. CDR3 bases: TGTGCCAGCAGCGTATCGCGACACCAGGAGACCCAGTACTTC. Supplemented by reference TRBV9 and TRBJ2-5, the full variable domain reads DSGVTQTPKHLITATGQRVTLRCSPRSGDLSVYWYQQSLDQGLQFLIQYYNGEERAKGNILERFSAQQFPDLHSELNLSSLELGDSALYFCASSVSRHQETQYFGPGTRLLVL.

This clonotype was seen ten or more times. This chain joins TRBV19 and TRBJ1-6; perhaps TRBD1 as D (6 bases). V dropped 7 bases and J dropped 8 bases, with 15 bases sitting between them. This CDR3 spans 14 amino acids. The germline CDR1 and CDR2 sequences are LNHDA and SQIVND (reference sequence). CDR3 DNA sequence: TGTGCCAGTAAAACAACAGGGATCCATTCACCCCTCCACTTT. Its translation is CASKTTGIHSPLHF.

The CDR3 region has the DNA TGTGCCACCTCTGGTGGAGCGGTTGGCTACACCTTC. Protein product: CATSGGAVGYTF. The rearrangement joins TRBV19 to TRBJ1-2; D is undetermined. The CDR3 totals 12 residues. CDR1 is LNHDA, CDR2 SQIVND, per germline (reference sequence). Deletions cut 10 bases from V and 7 bases from J, with 16 bases between. Supplemented by reference TRBV19 and TRBJ1-2, the full variable domain reads DGGITQSPKYLFRKEGQNVTLSCEQNLNHDAMYWYRQDPGQGLRLIYYSQIVNDFQKGDIAEGYSVSREKKESFPLTVTSAQKNPTAFYLCATSGGAVGYTFGSGTRLTVV.

This clonotype turned up a few times. V is TRBV29-1 and J is TRBJ1-2; TRBD1 aligns across 9 bases. The CDR3 is 11 amino acids. The V segment lost 8 bases and the J segment 7 bases; nucleotides outside the gene matches: 5. Per the germline V gene, CDR1 is SQVTM and CDR2 is ANQGSEA. In DNA, the CDR3 is TGCAGCTTACAGGGGGCGAGTGGCTACACCTTC. Protein product: CSLQGASGYTF.

This sequence joins TRBV15 and TRBJ1-2, with a tentative D call TRBD1 (5 bases). This CDR3 comprises 17 residues. Trimming removed 3 bases from V and 0 bases from J, with 17 bases in between. CDR1 LNHNV and CDR2 YYDKDF come from the germline V gene (reference sequence). DNA for the CDR3: TGTGCCACCAGCAGTACCCCGCGGGACTTTCCTAACTATGGCTACACCTTC. This gives the protein CATSSTPRDFPNYGYTF.

This clonotype was seen at least ten times. The chain couples TRBV5-1 to TRBJ1-1; D call uncertain. Trimming left V 0 bases short and J 4 bases short, with 10 bases between. This CDR3 has 14 residues. The germline gives CDR1 SGHRS, CDR2 YFSETQ. The CDR3 DNA follows: TGCGCCAGCAGCTTGGCCCGGGCGACCACTGAAGCTTTCTTT. Translating gives CASSLARATTEAFF.